A selection of T cell receptor beta chains follows, all from one sample in a study of a mutant IDH1 vaccine in newly diagnosed glioma. Their antigens remain unidentified. Produced via immunoSEQ multiplex PCR; TCRdb's table is partial and in-frame only. The sample consists of over 40,000 clones, 65% to 90% of them appearing once. The starting material was PBMCs, obtained from a glioma patient whose treatment included an IDH1 peptide vaccine. The receptors originated from a woman between 40 and 55 years old with glioma. Some clones in this sample may be carry-over from other donors' samples. Both conserved end residues are trimmed from each CDR3. Only part of the rows carry a size: once, few, many, or a class if the clone is expanded.

j_call clone_size v_call cdr3_aa
TRBJ2-7 - TRBV27 ASSTLGRDGTYEQY
TRBJ2-5 - TRBV7-2 ASSLSAVQETQY
TRBJ2-1 - TRBV5-6 ATDRGPEVYNEQF
TRBJ2-7 - TRBV2 ASSESSAYEQY
TRBJ2-1 - TRBV27 ASSPSGLYNEQF
TRBJ2-5 - TRBV28 ASSLGSGAPETQY
TRBJ1-5 - TRBV19 ASSMTFSNQPQH
TRBJ1-4 - TRBV29-1 SVEVRDRGKELF
TRBJ1-5 - TRBV6-1 ASSEAGQPQH
TRBJ1-2 few TRBV29-1 SVEDRWDTSNYGYT
TRBJ2-3 - TRBV9 ASSSSDTQY
TRBJ2-3 - TRBV5-1 ASSLERDTQY
TRBJ2-3 - TRBV7-8 ASSPPGLAYADTQY
TRBJ2-4 - TRBV29-1 SGGQGFDIQY
TRBJ2-1 - TRBV7-2 ASSLQLYNEQF
TRBJ2-1 - TRBV12-5 ASGLWTSGVNEQF
TRBJ1-4 - TRBV2 ASSSLENYEKLF
TRBJ1-5 - TRBV27 ASRPEGGSLQPQH
TRBJ2-2 - TRBV7-9 ASSLVPAGNTGELF
- - TRBV5-1 ASSVQTSYEQY
TRBJ2-5 - TRBV7-8 ASSLGVVGPRGTQY
TRBJ2-5 - TRBV7-5 VRSLARDHRETQY
TRBJ1-2 - TRBV5-6 ASSLIVTGGANYGYT
TRBJ1-2 - TRBV25-1 ASSEPGLNYGYT
TRBJ2-7 - TRBV2 ASSERIELVYEQY
TRBJ2-7 - TRBV4-2 ASSPHSLAGVKYEQY
TRBJ2-7 - TRBV14 ASSQDEGQY
TRBJ1-1 - TRBV27 ASRSEQGLGTEAF
TRBJ2-7 - TRBV14 ASSQTGAYEQY
TRBJ2-7 - TRBV2 ASEGLSDEQY
TRBJ1-5 - TRBV6-5 ASSHQGGNHQPQH
TRBJ2-7 once TRBV10-1 ASSENEQY